This TCR beta chain was documented in a study of T cell changes during pregnancy in multiple sclerosis. The CDR3 sequence is 14 residues long. Germline V CDR1 and CDR2: SNHLY, FYNNEI. The sample holds one count of this clone. Profiling relied on immunoSEQ multiplex PCR, and the TCRdb table lists in-frame clones only, not all of them. The sample has under 85,000 clones; roughly nine tenths are singletons. The specimen was CD4+ T cells from peripheral blood mononuclear cells, collected before pregnancy. The TCR originated in a female donor with multiple sclerosis, enrolled in a pregnancy study. The chain uses TRBV2 and TRBJ2-3; the match to TRBD2 covers 11 bases. CDR3 amino acids: CARGLAGGSDTQYF. The CDR3 coding sequence is TGTGCTAGAGGCCTAGCGGGGGGCAGCGATACGCAGTATTTT.